The clone carrying this T cell receptor (beta chain) was seen more than once but under ten times. Its antigen is as yet unknown. This sample's TCRbeta library carried unique molecular identifier barcodes. TCRdb re-analysed the PCR reads in MiXCR, keeping a single row per CDR3 protein. The data contain tens of thousands of distinct CDR3 sequences, less than 20% of them seen just once; the ten biggest clones take up roughly 21%. The sample originates from a study of T-cell reconstitution after alpha-beta-depleted transplantation in children. Findings and limits, study-wide: At the one-year point after transplant, T-cell counts and TCRbeta diversity were found to come mostly from T cells that had been newly produced. About two months after transplant, alpha-beta T cells reportedly came from several hundred expanded graft clones. Some patients owed their high day-60 TCRbeta diversity to surviving recipient T cells and thymic progenitors.

Germline V gene lookup returns CDR1 MGHDK and CDR2 SYGVNS. The CDR3 covers 14 residues. Between the trimmed V and J ends, which lost 2 bases and 4 bases, there was a span of 8 bases. This chain links TRBV25-1 with TRBJ2-2; D is uncertain. The clonotype comes from a male patient aged 2 to 10 who had a stem cell transplant for acute lymphoblastic leukemia, so the T cells may come from the graft donor. The specimen comprised PBMCs, mostly from graft donor cells, sampled 180 days after TCRalphabeta/CD19-depleted stem cell transplant. The CDR3 protein is CASSENARTGELFF. The CDR3 nucleotides read TGTGCCAGCAGTGAAAACGCCCGCACCGGGGAGCTGTTTTTT.